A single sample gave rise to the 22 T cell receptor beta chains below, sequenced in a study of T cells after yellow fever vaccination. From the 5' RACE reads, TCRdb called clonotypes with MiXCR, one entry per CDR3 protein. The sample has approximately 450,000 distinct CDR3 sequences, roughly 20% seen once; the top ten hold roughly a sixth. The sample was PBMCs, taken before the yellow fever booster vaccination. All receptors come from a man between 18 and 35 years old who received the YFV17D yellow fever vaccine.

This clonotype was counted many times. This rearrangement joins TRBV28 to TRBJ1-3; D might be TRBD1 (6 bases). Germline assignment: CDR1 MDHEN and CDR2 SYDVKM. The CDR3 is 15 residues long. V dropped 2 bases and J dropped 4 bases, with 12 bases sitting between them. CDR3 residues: CASSLGGASGNTIYF. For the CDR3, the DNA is TGTGCCAGCAGTTTAGGGGGCGCCTCGGGAAACACCATATATTTT.

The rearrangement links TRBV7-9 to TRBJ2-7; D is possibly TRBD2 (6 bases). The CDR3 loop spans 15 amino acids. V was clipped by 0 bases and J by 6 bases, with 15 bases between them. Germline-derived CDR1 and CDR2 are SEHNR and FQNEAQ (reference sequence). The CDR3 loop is CASSLARDWGGEQYF. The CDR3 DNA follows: TGTGCCAGCAGCTTAGCCAGGGACTGGGGCGGCGAGCAGTACTTC.

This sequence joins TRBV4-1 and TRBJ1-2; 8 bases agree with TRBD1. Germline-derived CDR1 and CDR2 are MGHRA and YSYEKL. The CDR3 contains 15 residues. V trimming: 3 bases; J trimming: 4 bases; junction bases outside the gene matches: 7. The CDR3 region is CASSHLRGPRYGYTF. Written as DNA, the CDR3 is TGCGCCAGCAGCCACCTCAGGGGGCCCCGCTATGGCTACACCTTC.

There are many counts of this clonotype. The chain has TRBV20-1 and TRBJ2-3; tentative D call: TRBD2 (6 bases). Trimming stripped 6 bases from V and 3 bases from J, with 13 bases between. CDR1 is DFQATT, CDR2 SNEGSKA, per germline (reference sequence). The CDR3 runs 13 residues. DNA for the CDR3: TGCAGTGCGAGGGCTGGAGGGACAGATACGCAGTATTTT. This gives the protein CSARAGGTDTQYF.

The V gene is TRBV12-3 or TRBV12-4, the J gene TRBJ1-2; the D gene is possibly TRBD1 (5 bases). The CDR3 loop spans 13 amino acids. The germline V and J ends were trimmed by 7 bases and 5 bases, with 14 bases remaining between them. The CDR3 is CASTPGTEYGYTF. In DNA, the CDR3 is TGTGCCAGCACCCCCGGGACCGAGTATGGCTACACCTTC.

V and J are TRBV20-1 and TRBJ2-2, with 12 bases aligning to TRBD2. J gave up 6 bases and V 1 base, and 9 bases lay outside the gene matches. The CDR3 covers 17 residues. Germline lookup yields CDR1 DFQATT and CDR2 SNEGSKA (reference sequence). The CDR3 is CSARALAGGGDAGELFF. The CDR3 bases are TGCAGTGCTAGAGCACTAGCGGGGGGAGGGGACGCCGGGGAGCTGTTTTTT.

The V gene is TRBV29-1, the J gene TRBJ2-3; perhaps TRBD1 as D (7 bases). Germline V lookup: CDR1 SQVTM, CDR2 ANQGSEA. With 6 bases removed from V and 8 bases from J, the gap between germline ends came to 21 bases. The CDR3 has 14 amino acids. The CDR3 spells CSVTEGATGGTQYF. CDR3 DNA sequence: TGCAGCGTGACGGAGGGGGCCACCGGAGGTACGCAGTATTTT.

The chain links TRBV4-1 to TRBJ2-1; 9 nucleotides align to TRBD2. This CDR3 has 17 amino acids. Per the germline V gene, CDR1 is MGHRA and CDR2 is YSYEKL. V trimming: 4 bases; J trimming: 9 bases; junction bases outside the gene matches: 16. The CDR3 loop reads CASSRDPAGGGAGEQFF. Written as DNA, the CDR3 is TGCGCCAGCAGCCGAGACCCGGCGGGCGGGGGGGCCGGTGAGCAGTTCTTC.

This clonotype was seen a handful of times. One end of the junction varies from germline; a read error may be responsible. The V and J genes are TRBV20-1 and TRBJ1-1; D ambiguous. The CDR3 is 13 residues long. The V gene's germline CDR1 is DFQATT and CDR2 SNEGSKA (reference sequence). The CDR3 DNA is TGCAGTGCTATCGTCCCGGTGAATACTGAAGCTTTCTTT. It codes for CSAIVPVNTEAFF.

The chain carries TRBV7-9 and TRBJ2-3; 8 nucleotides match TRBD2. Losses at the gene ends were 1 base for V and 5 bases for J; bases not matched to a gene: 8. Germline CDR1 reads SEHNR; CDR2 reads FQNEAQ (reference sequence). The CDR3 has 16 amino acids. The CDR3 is CASSLGGTSSVDTQYF. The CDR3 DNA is TGTGCCAGCAGCTTAGGAGGGACTAGTTCCGTAGATACGCAGTATTTT.

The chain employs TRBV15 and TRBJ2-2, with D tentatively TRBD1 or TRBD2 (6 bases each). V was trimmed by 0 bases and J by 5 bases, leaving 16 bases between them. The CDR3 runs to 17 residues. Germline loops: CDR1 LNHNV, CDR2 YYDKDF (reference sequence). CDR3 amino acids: CATSRDRNGGETGELFF. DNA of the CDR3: TGTGCCACCAGCAGAGATCGAAACGGGGGCGAAACCGGGGAGCTGTTTTTT.

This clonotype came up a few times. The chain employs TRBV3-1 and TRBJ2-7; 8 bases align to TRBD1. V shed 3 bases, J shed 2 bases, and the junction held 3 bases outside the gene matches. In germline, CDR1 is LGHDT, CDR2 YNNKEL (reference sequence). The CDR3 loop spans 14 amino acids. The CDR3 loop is CASSHRGQPYEQYF. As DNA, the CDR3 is TGTGCCAGCAGCCACAGGGGGCAACCCTACGAGCAGTACTTC.

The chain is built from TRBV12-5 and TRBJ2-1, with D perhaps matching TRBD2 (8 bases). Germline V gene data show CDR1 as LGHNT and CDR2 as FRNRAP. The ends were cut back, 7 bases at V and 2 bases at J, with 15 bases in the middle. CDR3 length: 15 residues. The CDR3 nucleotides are TGTGCTAGTGACCACGGGAGGGGGCCCTACAATGAGCAGTTCTTC. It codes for CASDHGRGPYNEQFF.

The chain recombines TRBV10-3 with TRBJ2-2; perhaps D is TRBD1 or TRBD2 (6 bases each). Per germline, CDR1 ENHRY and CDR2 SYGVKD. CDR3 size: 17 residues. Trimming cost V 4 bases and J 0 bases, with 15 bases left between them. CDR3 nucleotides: TGTGCCATCAGTGCCCGAGGGGGACTGACGAACACCGGGGAGCTGTTTTTT. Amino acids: CAISARGGLTNTGELFF.

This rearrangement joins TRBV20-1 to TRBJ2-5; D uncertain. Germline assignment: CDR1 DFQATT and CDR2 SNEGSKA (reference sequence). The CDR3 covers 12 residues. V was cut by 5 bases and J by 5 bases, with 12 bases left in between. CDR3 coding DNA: TGCAGTGCTCTCCGTTCCCCGGAGACCCAGTACTTC. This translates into CSALRSPETQYF.

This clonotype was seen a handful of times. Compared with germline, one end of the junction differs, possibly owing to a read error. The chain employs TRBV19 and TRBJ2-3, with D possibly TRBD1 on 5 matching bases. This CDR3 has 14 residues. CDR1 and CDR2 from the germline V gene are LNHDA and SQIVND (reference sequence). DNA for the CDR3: TGTGCCAGTAAGGAGAAGGGGTGGCCAGATACCCAGTATTTT. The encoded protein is CASKEKGWPDTQYF.

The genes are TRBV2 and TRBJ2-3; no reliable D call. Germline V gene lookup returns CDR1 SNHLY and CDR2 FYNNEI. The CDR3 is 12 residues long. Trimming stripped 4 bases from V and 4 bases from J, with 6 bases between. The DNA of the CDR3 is TGTGCCAGCAGTGCCGGGTCAGATACGCAGTATTTT. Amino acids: CASSAGSDTQYF.

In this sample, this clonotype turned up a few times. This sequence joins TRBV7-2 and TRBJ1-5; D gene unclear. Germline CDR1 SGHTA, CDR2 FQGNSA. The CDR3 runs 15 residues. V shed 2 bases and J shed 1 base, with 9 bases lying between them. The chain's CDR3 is CASSLTHESNQPQHF. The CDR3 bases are TGTGCCAGCAGCTTAACCCATGAGAGCAATCAGCCCCAGCATTTT.

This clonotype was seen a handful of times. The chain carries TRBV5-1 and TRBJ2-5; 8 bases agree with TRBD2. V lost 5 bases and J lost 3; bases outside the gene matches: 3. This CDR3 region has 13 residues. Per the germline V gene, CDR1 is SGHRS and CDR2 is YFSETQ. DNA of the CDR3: TGCGCCAGCAGTAGCGGGGCAAAAGAGACCCAGTACTTC. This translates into CASSSGAKETQYF.

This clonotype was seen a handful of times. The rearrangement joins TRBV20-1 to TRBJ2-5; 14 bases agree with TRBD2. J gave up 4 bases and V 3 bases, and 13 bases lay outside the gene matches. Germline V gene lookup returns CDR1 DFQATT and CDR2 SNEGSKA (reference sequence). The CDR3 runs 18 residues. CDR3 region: CSARGRTSGGTPRETQYF. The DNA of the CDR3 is TGCAGTGCTAGGGGAAGGACTAGCGGGGGGACCCCTCGAGAGACCCAGTACTTC.

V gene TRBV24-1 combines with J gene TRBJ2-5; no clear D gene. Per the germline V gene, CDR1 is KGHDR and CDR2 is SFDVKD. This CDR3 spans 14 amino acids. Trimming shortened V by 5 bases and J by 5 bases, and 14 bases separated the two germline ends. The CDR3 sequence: CATSVKGPGETQYF. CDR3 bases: TGTGCCACCAGTGTCAAAGGACCCGGGGAGACCCAGTACTTC.

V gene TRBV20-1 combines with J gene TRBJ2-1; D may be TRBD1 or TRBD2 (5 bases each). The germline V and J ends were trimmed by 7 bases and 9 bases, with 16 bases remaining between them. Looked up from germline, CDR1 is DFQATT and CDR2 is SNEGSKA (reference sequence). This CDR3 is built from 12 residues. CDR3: CSGHDPGSEQFF. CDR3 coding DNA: TGCAGTGGGCACGATCCAGGGAGTGAGCAGTTCTTC.